This record looks at one TCR beta chain sequence and its context. Its cognate antigen has yet to be identified. Per-nucleotide qualities are absent, and no much larger clonotype sits a single base away. The sample comes from a study of cytomegalovirus exposure and HLA in healthy donors (dated by TCRdb to the late 2010s). In terms of the full investigation: An earlier analysis of roughly 500 of the donors reported 276 Gb of sequence data and 117 million unique TCR beta sequences obtained from 150 million to 200 million T cells. Around 300 gigabases of sequencing data and tens of millions of unique TCR sequences were included in an early release covering several hundred HLA-typed donors. Of the roughly 400 genotyped donors, approximately 83% fell in the genetic ancestry cluster associated with self-reported Caucasian donors. The study aimed to test whether signatures of past pathogen exposure could be identified by cataloging public T cell receptors. The study used immunosequencing to profile the T cell repertoires of around 600 subjects and linked those repertoires to cytomegalovirus serostatus. In addition to the first cohort of 666 subjects, a separate validation cohort of 100 to 150 different subjects was used. High-throughput TCR immunosequencing, statistical association of individual TCRs with disease status, and machine learning were combined to predict cytomegalovirus infection status. A later analysis re-examined previously published TCR beta repertoires from about 670 donors and added high-resolution HLA genotyping to investigate patterns of TCR occurrence. Rather than using new phenotypic data, the later analysis identified candidate immune exposures from TCR beta sequences and from how often those sequences occurred across donors. An earlier analysis of several hundred of the donors used high-throughput TCR beta sequencing to judge whether each TCR beta V gene segment behaved as functional or pseudogenic. Donor age, sex, ethnicity and CMV serostatus were collected together with the repertoire data. In a later genetic analysis, genome-wide SNP genotypes for about three fifths of the roughly 670 donors were used, and that subset was treated as a discovery cohort. Every discovery cohort repertoire had been produced on one sequencing platform. HLA typing included class I and class II loci at four-digit resolution. The number of typed donors differed by locus: roughly 629-640 for A, B, C, DRB1 and DQB1; some 500 for DQA1; 600 to 610 for DPA1; and 400 to 480 for DPB1. A few DR-DQ haplotypes were handled as single units for association and clustering because linkage in the cohort was strong. Across 398 genotyped donors of the cohort, an average of approximately 240,000 unique TCR beta nucleotide sequences per donor were sequenced, and approximately 17% of those sequences were non-productive.

The cohort comprised around 700 healthy bone marrow donors. At the time of sampling, all cohort members were nominally healthy, though unrecorded immune exposures were likely present. The donor was CMV seropositive and belonged to the group of over 250 seropositive cohort members. Each donor provided a peripheral blood sample, and peripheral blood mononuclear cells were used for TCR beta sequencing. Genomic DNA was extracted from the blood cell samples with the Qiagen DNeasy Blood Extraction Kit. Library generation was performed with the immunoSEQ multiplex PCR assay. For the multiplex PCR, a mixture combining 60 forward primers for TCR Vbeta segments and 13 reverse primers for TCR Jbeta segments was used. The CDR3 region of rearranged TCR beta genes was amplified from genomic DNA with a multiplex PCR assay. The amplified TCR beta libraries were sequenced on the Illumina HiSeq System as 87-base-pair reads. The original pipeline was this. In a later analysis, some 80 million unique TCR beta chains were counted across the roughly 670 repertoires, and around 10 million of these chains were shared by at least two donors. Raw reads were error-corrected and collapsed into unique sequences by a nearest-neighbor algorithm in which closely related sequences were merged to remove PCR and sequencing errors. CDR3 sequences were aligned to IMGT reference sequences to assign V, D and J gene segments. For a sequence to be retained, at least a six-nucleotide match to both a V gene segment and a J gene segment was required. A rearrangement counted as productive if the CDR3 had no stop codons and remained in frame with V and J, and every other rearrangement counted as non-productive. Following IMGT convention, CDR3 was defined as the stretch from the second conserved V-encoded cysteine up to the conserved J-encoded phenylalanine. The earlier analysis of about 610 of the donors excluded sequences that lacked an unambiguous match to a single V gene segment. An earlier analysis of 500 to 600 of the donors classified V segments as functional when productive rearrangements were above 56.7% and as segregating when the standard deviation between donors was above 5%. A statistical classification framework was built to diagnose cytomegalovirus status from the catalog of TCR beta chain sequences. In a later analysis, TCR nucleotide sequences were compared against IMGT/GENE-DB human TR gene sequences so that V and J genes could be assigned. A later analysis assigned CDR3 sequences and most-parsimonious VDJ recombination scenarios with the TCRdist pipeline. In a later analysis, each TCR beta chain was defined by its CDR3 amino acid sequence together with its V-gene family, and reads without a unique V-gene family were excluded. To address suspected cross-contamination and a sequencing artifact, a later analysis removed 550 to 750 highly shared, low-generation-probability nucleotide sequences. In a later analysis, a clonal expansion index was calculated for each public chain from normalized within-repertoire ranks of inferred template counts. In a later analysis, generation probabilities were computed using a VDJ recombination model fitted to out-of-frame rearrangements, and the results were checked against IGoR. In a later analysis, hypergeometric tests were used to score TCR-TCR, TCR-HLA and TCR-CMV co-occurrence, with a repertoire-size bias correction applied to TCR pairs. To estimate false discovery rates, a later analysis permuted the HLA or CMV assignments 20 times. In a later analysis, co-occurring TCRs were grouped using DBSCAN, and TCRdist sequence similarity was added for clustering within HLA-allele-positive subsets. Repertoires with fewer than 30,000 or more than 120,000 public chains, plus five repertoires with anomalous nucleotide sharing, were excluded from co-occurrence clustering. Held by TCRdb, this immuneACCESS table contains in-frame sequences only and omits some clones. Under half of the omission traces to an unresolved V gene where checked; the cause of the rest is unknown. V and J calls and clone size come straight from that table; D and trimming were deduced from the DNA. The sample records about 78,000 clones, approximately 70% of which are singletons. Around 10% of the sample is taken by the ten largest.

Study-level results and caveats: When HLA alleles, especially DR and DQ, strongly co-occurred, TCR associations were difficult to assign to individual alleles. The presence/absence analyses assumed that sequencing depth was roughly uniform across donors, and that assumption may not be true. In a later analysis, HLA-associated TCR beta chains showed more clonal expansion and lower generation probabilities than non-associated chains that were equally common. Most TCR sequences were observed very rarely across donors, whereas some public TCRs were present in many individuals. Compared with the approximately 700-donor mean, donors in an Asian-associated ancestry cluster had fewer N-insertions in productive TCRs, according to a later genetic analysis. Several of the top co-occurrence clusters appeared to be linked to parvovirus B19, influenza, CMV and Epstein-Barr virus, according to a later analysis. A further reported finding was that TCR beta sequences accurately predicted the HLA-A and HLA-B alleles for most subjects in the first cohort. An earlier analysis of around 540 of the donors showed that most TCR beta V segments appeared in productive rearrangements either about 90% or about 30% of the time, which broadly matched IMGT annotations. Some IMGT-functional V segments, including TRBV6-2 and TRBV6-3, could not be distinguished by the 87-base-pair reads and were therefore excluded. Because counts were too low, 15 to 20 rarely observed V segments, including chromosome 9 orphons, were excluded from the earlier analysis of roughly 580 of the donors. The sequencing pipeline was judged likely to have produced a cluster of highly shared sequence variants as a technical artifact. At a false discovery rate of 0.05, a later analysis linked 16,000 or so TCR beta sequences to specific HLA alleles. According to a later analysis, TCR association rates differed among HLA loci, with DRB1 alleles showing the most associated TCRs and HLA-C alleles showing the fewest. In vitro tests confirmed that a few of the cytomegalovirus-associated TCR beta chains recognize cytomegalovirus antigens. In a later genetic analysis, a missense DCLRE1C variant was associated with V-gene and J-gene trimming of TCR beta chains, and the association was replicated in an independent cohort. Because HLA typing was missing for some donors at each locus, association tests included only the typed subset. In a later analysis, most CMV-associated TCR beta chains were found to appear HLA-restricted, with HLA associations seemingly driven largely by CMV exposure. The authors suggested that the approach could potentially be extended to other disease states and immunological phenotypes. Immune exposure information for the cohort was limited to CMV serostatus. The classifier was reported to diagnose cytomegalovirus status with high specificity and sensitivity in both the original and validation cohorts. The study gave a list of roughly 150 TCR beta chains associated with cytomegalovirus. This cohort had only TCR beta chains sequenced, and the lack of alpha or paired-chain data limited which features could be detected. Correlated functional status among segregating V segments might reflect linkage disequilibrium, but an unknown experimental factor could not be ruled out.

Germline trimming amounts to 2 bases on V and 1 base on J, with 4 as the count of junction bases outside the gene matches. From cysteine to phenylalanine, the CDR3 is 15 amino acids long. CDR3 DNA is the only sequence kept; it has 45 bases, read in frame from the first base. The germline V gene sets CDR1 to LGHNA and CDR2 to YNFKEQ. Sequencing input: PBMCs. The rearranged segments are TRBV4-2 and TRBJ2-5; 7 nucleotides in the junction match TRBD1. The clonotype was recovered from a woman aged 35 to 49 in good health and CMV-seropositive. The DNA sequence follows: TGTGCCAGCAGCCAACAACAGGGGACCCAAGAGACCCAGTACTTC. This translates into CASSQQQGTQETQYF.